The clone carrying this TCR beta chain was recorded at least ten times. The antigen remains unidentified. Time point denoted: longitudinal time-point 1 (baseline). The sample comes from a study of neurological immune-mediated disorders. Regarding the study as a whole: Across subjects, no CDR3 amino acid sequence appeared in expanded clones of more than one subject, a finding that suggested private repertoires in all groups.

Germline values: CDR1 MNHNY, CDR2 SVGAGI (reference sequence). This CDR3 comprises 15 residues. The J segment lost 5 bases and the V segment lost 2 bases, leaving 7 bases of the junction unmatched. By 5'RACE with 10-nucleotide random UMIs, the cDNA was made. The output of every sequencing run exceeded 190 million TCR-beta sequences, derived from 15-18 subjects. TCRdb fed the 5' RACE reads into MiXCR, producing one record per CDR3 protein. Of approximately 53,000 distinct CDR3 sequences in the sample, about 9.1% were seen once. Sequenced input: PBMCs. The rearrangement joins TRBV6-6 to TRBJ2-7; 9 bases align to TRBD2. This clonotype was obtained from a woman between 40 and 50 years old in good health. CDR3: CASSYNGGRVNEQYF. Here the CDR3 DNA reads TGTGCCAGCAGTTACAATGGCGGGAGGGTCAACGAGCAGTACTTC.